This T cell receptor beta chain was sequenced for a study of cytomegalovirus exposure and HLA in healthy donors. This clone was counted only a few times. Vbeta (60) and Jbeta (13) primers were used in the PCR. Per the authors' pipeline: Around 76 million unique TCR beta chains, 9 million to 11 million shared, were counted in a later analysis. Profiled with immunoSEQ multiplex PCR; TCRdb holds only in-frame clones, not every one. V and J calls and clone size are given by that table; D and trimming were obtained from the DNA. The data show 150,000 to 200,000 clones, with 80% to 90% seen just once and about a tenth held by the top ten. The material sequenced was PBMCs. This receptor was obtained from a man younger than 35 in good health and CMV-seropositive.

In DNA form, the CDR3 reads TGCGCCAGCAGCCAAGACAGGGGGAACACTGAAGCTTTCTTT. Translation: CASSQDRGNTEAFF. The J gene is TRBJ1-1, the V gene TRBV4-1; tentatively, D is TRBD1 (6 bases). The CDR3 has 14 amino acids. V was cut by 0 bases and J by 1 base, with 6 bases left in between. Germline V gene data show CDR1 as MGHRA and CDR2 as YSYEKL.